The T cell receptor beta chain described here comes from a study of regulatory T cells in long-lasting Graves disease. Unmatched junction bases numbered 9, after V lost 5 bases and J lost 2 bases. The CDR3 totals 16 residues. CDR1 and CDR2 from the germline V gene are DFQATT and SNEGSKA (reference sequence). Overall study results and limits: There was favoring of TRBV28, TRBJ1-2 and TRBJ2-5 in persistent disease. Only peripheral blood was studied, not thyroid tissue. Persistent Graves' cases showed lower TCR diversity than newly diagnosed cases.

On this clonotype itself: Its specificity is not known.

HTBI primers from iRepertoire and Arm-PCR of CDR3 regions yielded the TCR beta libraries. Via MiXCR, TCRdb re-called the multiplex PCR reads, giving one row per CDR3 protein. Among a few hundred thousand distinct CDR3 sequences listed, approximately 25% were seen once. Time point defined: persistent/refractory GD, antithyroid drugs over 5 years with positive TRAb. Scientists built the TCR library using RNA that was extracted from PBMCs. Here the sequenced sample was peripheral blood mononuclear cells (PBMCs), taken when the disease was refractory, from a patient treated with antithyroid drugs. The clonotype originates from a woman aged 40 to 50 with Graves disease. This chain uses TRBV20-1 with TRBJ2-7; 13 nucleotides line up with TRBD2. The CDR3 coding sequence is TGCAGTGCTGCAACTAGCGGGAGGGCCGCCCCCTACGAGCAGTACTTC. This translates into CSAATSGRAAPYEQYF.